The clone carrying this T cell receptor (beta chain) was observed at least ten times. This entry comes from a study of CD8+CD57+ T cells in acquired aplastic anemia. From germline, CDR1 is LNHDA and CDR2 SQIVND (reference sequence). The V segment lost 5 bases and the J segment 4 bases; nucleotides outside the gene matches: 8. The CDR3 is 15 amino acids. Profiling of TCR beta VDJ combinations and CDR3 sequences used genomic DNA as template. TCRdb redid the calling of the reads with MiXCR, one entry per CDR3 protein. The sample includes approximately 70,000 distinct CDR3 sequences, 55% of them seen just once.

This receptor was taken from a human donor in good health, serving as a control. The sample taken for sequencing was sorted CD4+, CD8+, or CD8+CD57+ T cells (not recorded which) from PBMCs. The gene calls are TRBV19 and TRBJ2-1; 7 nucleotides line up with TRBD2. DNA of the CDR3: TGTGCCAGTAGTCCCTCGGCGGGGGTATACAATGAGCAGTTCTTC. Translation gives CASSPSAGVYNEQFF.